This TCR beta chain appears in the sequencing data of a study of shared clonotypes between healthy human individuals (dated by TCRdb to the early 2020s). With regard to the full study: The cohort comprised a couple of women and a few men aged 18 to 49 years. To estimate repertoire size and how much clonotype sharing occurs between individuals, the study deeply sequenced the blood TCR repertoires of about 5 healthy adults. Different laboratories and diverse techniques were used to prepare libraries and sequence TCR repertoires, to increase sequencing depth and limit assay-specific biases. Each donor's leukapheresis produced roughly between roughly 0.94 and 9.5 billion PBMCs. For each donor, CD4 naive and CD4 memory were each run on three plates, CD8 naive on two plates, and CD8 memory on one plate. What the work shows at the level of the full study, not this receptor alone: Rarefaction of sorted-subset datasets indicated incomplete sequencing despite the large sequencing depth. Sampling was restricted to blood, and TCR repertoires in tissue are likely to differ from TCR repertoires in blood. Based on pairwise subsampling, the degree of clonotype sharing among donors was expected to be affected by sequencing depth. Higher generation probabilities were observed for clonotypes shared by all four sorted-subset donors than for non-shared clonotypes. Across a few donors, about 5% of naive CD4, over 3% of naive CD8, around 2.1% of memory CD4, and under 0.45% of memory CD8 clonotypes were shared. Because the study included a small number of donors, the genetic and exposure-history diversity represented was limited. Naive subsets generally had larger estimated clonotype richness than memory subsets.

From its cysteine to its phenylalanine, the CDR3 spans 14 amino acids. The kept DNA is CDR3 alone, 42 bases in frame from the first base. Based on the germline V gene, the CDR1 and CDR2 sequences are SQVTM and ANQGSEA. CD8 naive samples consisted of CD45RO-negative cells that were positively selected for CCR7, yielding a CD45RA+CCR7+ population without TemRA cells. The donors were healthy, HIV-negative adults with no recently reported acute infections or vaccinations. Only Caucasian adults living in Nashville, Tennessee, USA were represented among the donors. Blood was collected by leukapheresis, and PBMCs were isolated by Ficoll-Histopaque density gradient centrifugation and then cryopreserved in liquid nitrogen vapor phase. Analytical flow cytometry was used to check the purity and quantity of every magnetically sorted T cell population. Genomic DNA was isolated from every sorted fraction and measured by UV absorbance on a Nanodrop 2000c.

On this clone: Its binding antigen is unknown. Mismatch with germline at one junction end may stem from a read error.

Using the deep immunoSEQ assay, multiplex PCR amplified TCR CDR3 regions from genomic DNA. Genomic DNA extracted from each cell subset was distributed evenly over all wells of several immunoSEQ 96-well plates, and each plate served as one replicate. For sorted subsets, each replicate PCR was loaded with 200 ng genomic DNA, equivalent to some 27,000 T cell genomes. Purified libraries were quantified with a Qubit 3.0 fluorometer, sized on a Bioanalyzer 2100, and re-quantified with the KAPA Library Quantification kit. A separate single-read 150-cycle Illumina NextSeq 550 flow cell was used to sequence each immunoSEQ 96-well plate. The authors processed their data as follows. Because only junctional sequences without quality scores were contained in the immunoSEQ output, filtering matching that applied to full-length reads could not be performed. To assign V/J genes and CDR3, sequences were annotated using PyIR, a Python wrapper for IgBLAST v1.9, with IMGT germline references. Reads were removed for weak V/J assignments (E-value above 1e-6), missing CDR3, stop codons, out-of-frame junctions, or ambiguous translated residues. V3J clonotypes were defined as sequences sharing the same inferred V gene, J gene, and CDR3 amino acid sequence. Percentage overlap between repertoires was calculated by dividing the number of shared unique clonotypes by the size of the smaller repertoire. Richness of each repertoire was evaluated using RTK rarefaction, the Chao1 estimator, and Recon v2.1 estimates of unobserved clonotypes. Generation probabilities were computed with OLGA for all TCRbeta clonotypes obtained by the gDNA method from four donors. In its TCRdb copy, this immuneACCESS table keeps in-frame sequences only and misses some clones. Where compared with another copy, unresolved V genes explain less than half of these, and the others have no known cause. V, J and clone size derive from that table, while D and trimming were established from the DNA sequence. The sample has 2 million to 2.5 million clones on record, around 93% of them singletons. The top ten hold 1.5% to 2% of the sample.

Sequenced sample: naive CD8+ T cells from PBMCs. The label giving this sample's cell subset or site can be read as: CD45RA+CCR7+. The receptor was derived from a man aged 18-30 years in good health. Some clones in this sample may be carry-over from other donors' samples. The rearranged chain carries TRBV29-1 and TRBJ1-1; TRBD1 matches 7 bases in the middle. The CDR3 region reads CSVEGRGRYTEAFF. The bases read TGCAGCGTCGAAGGGAGGGGGCGATACACTGAAGCTTTCTTT.